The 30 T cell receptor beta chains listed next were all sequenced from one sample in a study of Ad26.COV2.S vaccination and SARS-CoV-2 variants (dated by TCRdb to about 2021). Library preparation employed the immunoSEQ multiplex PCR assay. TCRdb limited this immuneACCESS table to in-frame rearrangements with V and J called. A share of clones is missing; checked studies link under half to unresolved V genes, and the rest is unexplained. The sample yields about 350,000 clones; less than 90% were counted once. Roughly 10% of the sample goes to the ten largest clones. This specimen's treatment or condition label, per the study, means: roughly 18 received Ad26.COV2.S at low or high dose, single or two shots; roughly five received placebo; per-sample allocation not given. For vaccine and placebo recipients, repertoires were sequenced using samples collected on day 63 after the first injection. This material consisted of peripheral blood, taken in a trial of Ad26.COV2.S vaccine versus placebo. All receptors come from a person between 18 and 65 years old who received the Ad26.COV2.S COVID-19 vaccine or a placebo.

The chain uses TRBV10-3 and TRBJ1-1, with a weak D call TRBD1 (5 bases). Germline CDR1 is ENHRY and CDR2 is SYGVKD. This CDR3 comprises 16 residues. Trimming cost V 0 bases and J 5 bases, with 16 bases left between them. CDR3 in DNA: TGTGCCATCAGTGAGTCGGGTTGGGGGGTGGTGACTGAAGCTTTCTTT. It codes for CAISESGWGVVTEAFF.

CDR3 amino acids: CASSLDRETDTQYF. The CDR3 coding sequence is TGTGCCAGCAGCTTAGACCGGGAGACAGATACGCAGTATTTT. This chain connects TRBV7-2 to TRBJ2-3; D might be TRBD2 (6 bases). The germline V gene has CDR1 SGHTA and CDR2 FQGNSA. V gave up 1 base and J gave up 3 bases, with 8 bases separating them. This CDR3 region has 14 residues.

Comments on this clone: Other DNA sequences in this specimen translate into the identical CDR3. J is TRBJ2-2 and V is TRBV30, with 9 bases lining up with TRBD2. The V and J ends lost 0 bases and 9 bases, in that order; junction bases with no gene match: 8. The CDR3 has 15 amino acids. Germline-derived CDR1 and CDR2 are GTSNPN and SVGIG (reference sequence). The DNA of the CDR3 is TGTGCCTGGAGTGTATTAGCGGGAGTTAAGTGGGAGCTGTTTTTT. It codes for CAWSVLAGVKWELFF. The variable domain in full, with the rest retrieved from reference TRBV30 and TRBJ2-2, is SQTIHQWPATLVQPVGSPLSLECTVEGTSNPNLYWYRQAAGRGLQLLFYSVGIGQISSEVPQNLSASRPQDRQFILSSKKLLLSDSGFYLCAWSVLAGVKWELFFGEGSRLTVL.

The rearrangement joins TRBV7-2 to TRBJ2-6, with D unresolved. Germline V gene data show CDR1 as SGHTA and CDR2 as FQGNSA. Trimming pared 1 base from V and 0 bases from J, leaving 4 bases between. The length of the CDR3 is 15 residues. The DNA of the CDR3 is TGTGCCAGCAGCTTAGGGGGCTCTGGGGCCAACGTCCTGACTTTC. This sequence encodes CASSLGGSGANVLTF. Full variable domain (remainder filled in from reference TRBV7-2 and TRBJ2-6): GAGVSQSPSNKVTEKGKDVELRCDPISGHTALYWYRQSLGQGLEFLIYFQGNSAPDKSGLPSDRFSAERTGGSVSTLTIQRTQQEDSAVYLCASSLGGSGANVLTFGAGSRLTVL.

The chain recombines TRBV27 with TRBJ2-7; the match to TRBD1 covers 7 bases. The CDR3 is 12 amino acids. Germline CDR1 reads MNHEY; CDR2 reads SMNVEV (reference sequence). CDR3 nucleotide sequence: TGTGCTAGACAGGGACCCTCCTACGAGCAGTACTTC. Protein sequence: CARQGPSYEQYF.

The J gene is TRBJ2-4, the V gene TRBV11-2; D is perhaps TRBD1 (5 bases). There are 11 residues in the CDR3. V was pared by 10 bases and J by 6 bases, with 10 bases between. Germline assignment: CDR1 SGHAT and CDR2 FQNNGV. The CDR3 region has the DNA TGTGCCACCAGAAGGGGAAACATTCAGTACTTC. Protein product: CATRRGNIQYF.

CDR3 loop: CASSEGTSRREQFF. Here the CDR3 DNA reads TGTGCCAGCAGCGAGGGGACTAGCCGCCGGGAGCAGTTCTTC. This sequence joins TRBV21-1 and TRBJ2-1; the table assigns TRBD2, which was not confirmed against the DNA. TRBV21-1 is listed as a pseudogene. This CDR3 comprises 14 residues.

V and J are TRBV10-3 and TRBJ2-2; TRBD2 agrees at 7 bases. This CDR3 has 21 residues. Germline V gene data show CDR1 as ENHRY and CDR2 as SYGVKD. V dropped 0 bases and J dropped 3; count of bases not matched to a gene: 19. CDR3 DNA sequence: TGTGCCATCAGTGAGTCAGAGGGGAGGGCCCTCGTGGGGATGTACACCGGGGAGCTGTTTTTT. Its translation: CAISESEGRALVGMYTGELFF.

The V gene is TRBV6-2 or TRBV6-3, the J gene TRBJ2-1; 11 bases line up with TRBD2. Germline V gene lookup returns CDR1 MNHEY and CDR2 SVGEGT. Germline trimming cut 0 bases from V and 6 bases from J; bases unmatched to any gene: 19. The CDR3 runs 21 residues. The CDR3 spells CASSYSRFWQASGGQANEQFF. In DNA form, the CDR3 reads TGTGCCAGCAGTTACTCAAGGTTTTGGCAGGCTAGCGGGGGGCAAGCCAATGAGCAGTTCTTC.

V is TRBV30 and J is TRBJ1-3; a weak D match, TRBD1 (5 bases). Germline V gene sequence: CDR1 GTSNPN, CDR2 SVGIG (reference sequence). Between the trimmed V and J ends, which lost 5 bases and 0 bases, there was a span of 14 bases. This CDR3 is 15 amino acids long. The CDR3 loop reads CAWAVSGSSGNTIYF. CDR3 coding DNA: TGTGCCTGGGCCGTTTCAGGGTCCTCTGGAAACACCATATATTTT.

CDR3 amino acids: CASTLHTKDRGTPLHF. CDR3 sequence (DNA): TGTGCCAGCACCCTTCACACGAAGGACAGGGGGACACCCCTCCACTTT. The chain couples TRBV28 to TRBJ1-6; 10 positions agree with TRBD1. The length of the CDR3 is 16 residues. Per germline, CDR1 MDHEN and CDR2 SYDVKM. Germline trimming cut 7 bases from V and 11 bases from J; bases unmatched to any gene: 14.

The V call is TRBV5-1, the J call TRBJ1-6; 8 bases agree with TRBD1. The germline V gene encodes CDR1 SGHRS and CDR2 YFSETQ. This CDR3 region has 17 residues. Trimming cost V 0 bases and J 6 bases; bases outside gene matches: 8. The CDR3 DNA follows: TGCGCCAGCAGCTTGGCCATCCGGACAGGGCCTAATTCACCCCTCCACTTT. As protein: CASSLAIRTGPNSPLHF.

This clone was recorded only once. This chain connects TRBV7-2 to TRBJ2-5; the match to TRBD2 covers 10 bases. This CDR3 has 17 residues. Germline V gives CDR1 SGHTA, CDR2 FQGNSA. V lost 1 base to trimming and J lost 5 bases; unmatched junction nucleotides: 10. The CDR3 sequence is CASSLVLTSGNRETQYF. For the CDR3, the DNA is TGTGCCAGCAGCTTAGTATTAACTAGCGGGAATCGGGAGACCCAGTACTTC.

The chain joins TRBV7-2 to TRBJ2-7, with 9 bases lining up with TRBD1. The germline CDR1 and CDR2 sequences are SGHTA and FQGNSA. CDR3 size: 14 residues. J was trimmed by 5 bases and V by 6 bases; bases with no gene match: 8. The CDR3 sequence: CASRPGQGYNEQYF. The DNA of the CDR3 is TGTGCCAGCAGGCCGGGACAGGGATACAACGAGCAGTACTTC.

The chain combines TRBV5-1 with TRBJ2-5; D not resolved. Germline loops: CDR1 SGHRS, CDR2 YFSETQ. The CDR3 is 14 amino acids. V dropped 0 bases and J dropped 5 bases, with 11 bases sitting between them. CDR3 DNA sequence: TGCGCCAGCAGCTTGGGGCTGGCAGCGGAGACCCAGTACTTC. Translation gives CASSLGLAAETQYF.

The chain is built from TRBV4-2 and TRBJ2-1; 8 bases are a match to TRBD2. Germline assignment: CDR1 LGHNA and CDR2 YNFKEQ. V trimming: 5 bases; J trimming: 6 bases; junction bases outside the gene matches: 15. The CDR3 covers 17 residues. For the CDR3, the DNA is TGTGCCAGCAGCGCCTACTCCTGGACTAGCCCCCCCAATGAGCAGTTCTTC. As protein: CASSAYSWTSPPNEQFF.

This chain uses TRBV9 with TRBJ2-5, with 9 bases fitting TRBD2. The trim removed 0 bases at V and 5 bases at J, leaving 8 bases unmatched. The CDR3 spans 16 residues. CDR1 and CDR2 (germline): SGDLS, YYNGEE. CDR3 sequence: CASSVGASGAGETQYF. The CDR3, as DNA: TGTGCCAGCAGCGTAGGGGCTAGCGGGGCGGGGGAGACCCAGTACTTC.

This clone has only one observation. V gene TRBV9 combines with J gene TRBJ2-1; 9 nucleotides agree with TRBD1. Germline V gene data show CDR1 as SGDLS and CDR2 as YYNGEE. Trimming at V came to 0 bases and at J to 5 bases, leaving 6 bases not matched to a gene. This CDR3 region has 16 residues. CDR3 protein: CASSVEGTGSDNEQFF. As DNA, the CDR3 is TGTGCCAGCAGCGTAGAGGGGACAGGGTCGGACAATGAGCAGTTCTTC. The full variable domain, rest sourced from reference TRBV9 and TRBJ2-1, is DSGVTQTPKHLITATGQRVTLRCSPRSGDLSVYWYQQSLDQGLQFLIQYYNGEERAKGNILERFSAQQFPDLHSELNLSSLELGDSALYFCASSVEGTGSDNEQFFGPGTRLTVL.

The CDR3 is CASSAGTSNEQFF. The DNA for the CDR3 is TGTGCCAGCAGTGCCGGTACTAGCAATGAGCAGTTCTTC. The chain joins TRBV28 to TRBJ2-1; D may be TRBD2 (5 bases). This CDR3 has 13 amino acids. Germline V CDR1 and CDR2: MDHEN, SYDVKM. V dropped 5 bases and J dropped 6 bases, with 11 bases sitting between them. Using reference TRBV28 and TRBJ2-1 for the parts outside the CDR3, the full variable domain is DVKVTQSSRYLVKRTGEKVFLECVQDMDHENMFWYRQDPGLGLRLIYFSYDVKMKEKGDIPEGYSVSREKKERFSLILESASTNQTSMYLCASSAGTSNEQFFGPGTRLTVL.

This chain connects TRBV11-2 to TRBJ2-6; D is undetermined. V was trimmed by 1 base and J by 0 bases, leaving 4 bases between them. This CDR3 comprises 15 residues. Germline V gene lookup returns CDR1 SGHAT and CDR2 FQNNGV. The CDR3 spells CASSLGASGANVLTF. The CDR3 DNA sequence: TGTGCCAGCAGCTTAGGAGCCTCTGGGGCCAACGTCCTGACTTTC. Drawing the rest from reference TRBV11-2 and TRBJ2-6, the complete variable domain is EAGVAQSPRYKIIEKRQSVAFWCNPISGHATLYWYQQILGQGPKLLIQFQNNGVVDDSQLPKDRFSAERLKGVDSTLKIQPAKLEDSAVYLCASSLGASGANVLTFGAGSRLTVL.

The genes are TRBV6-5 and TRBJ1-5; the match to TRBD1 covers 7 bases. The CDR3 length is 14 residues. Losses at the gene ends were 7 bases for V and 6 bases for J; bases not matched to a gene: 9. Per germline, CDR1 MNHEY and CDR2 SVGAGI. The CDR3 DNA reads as TGTGCCAGCATCGGAGACAGGGATCGTCAGCCCCAGCATTTT. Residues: CASIGDRDRQPQHF.

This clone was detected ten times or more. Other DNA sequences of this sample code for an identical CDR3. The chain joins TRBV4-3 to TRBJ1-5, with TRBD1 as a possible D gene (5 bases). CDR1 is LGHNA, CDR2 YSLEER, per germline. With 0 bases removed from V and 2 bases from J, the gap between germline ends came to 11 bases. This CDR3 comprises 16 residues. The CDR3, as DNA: TGCGCCAGCAGCCAAGACCTCCGAGGGGGCAATCAGCCCCAGCATTTT. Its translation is CASSQDLRGGNQPQHF.

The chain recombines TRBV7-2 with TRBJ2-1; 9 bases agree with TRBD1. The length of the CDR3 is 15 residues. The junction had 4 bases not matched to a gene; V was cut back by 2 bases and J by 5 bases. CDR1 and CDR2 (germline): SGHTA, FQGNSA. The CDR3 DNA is TGTGCCAGCAGCTTACGTCGGACAGGGGACAATGAGCAGTTCTTC. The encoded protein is CASSLRRTGDNEQFF.

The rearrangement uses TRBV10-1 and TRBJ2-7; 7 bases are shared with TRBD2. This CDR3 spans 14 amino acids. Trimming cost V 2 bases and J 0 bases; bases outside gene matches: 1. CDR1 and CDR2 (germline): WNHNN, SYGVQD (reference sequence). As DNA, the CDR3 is TGCGCCAGCAGTGAGAGCGGGGCCTCCTACGAGCAGTACTTC. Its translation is CASSESGASYEQYF.

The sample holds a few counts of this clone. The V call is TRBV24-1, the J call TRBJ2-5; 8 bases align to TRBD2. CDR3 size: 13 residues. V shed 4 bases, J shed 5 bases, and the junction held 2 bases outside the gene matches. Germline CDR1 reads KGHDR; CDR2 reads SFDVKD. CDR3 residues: CATSEPSGETQYF. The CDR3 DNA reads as TGTGCCACCAGTGAACCTAGCGGGGAGACCCAGTACTTC.

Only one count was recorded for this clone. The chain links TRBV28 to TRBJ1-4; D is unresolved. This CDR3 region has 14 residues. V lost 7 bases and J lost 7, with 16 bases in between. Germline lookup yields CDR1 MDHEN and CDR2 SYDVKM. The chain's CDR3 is CASNKGEGGEKLFF. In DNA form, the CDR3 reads TGTGCCAGCAACAAGGGAGAGGGAGGTGAAAAACTGTTTTTT.

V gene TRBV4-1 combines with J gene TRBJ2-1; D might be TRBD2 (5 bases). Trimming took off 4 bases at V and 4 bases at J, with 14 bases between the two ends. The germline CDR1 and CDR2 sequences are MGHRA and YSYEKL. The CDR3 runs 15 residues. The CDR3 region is CASSPSGENYNEQFF. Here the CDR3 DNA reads TGCGCCAGCAGCCCCAGCGGAGAGAATTACAATGAGCAGTTCTTC.

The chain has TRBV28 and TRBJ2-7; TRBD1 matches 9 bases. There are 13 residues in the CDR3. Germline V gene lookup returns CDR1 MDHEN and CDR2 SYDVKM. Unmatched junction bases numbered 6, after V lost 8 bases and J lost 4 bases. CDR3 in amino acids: CASGGTGWYEQYF. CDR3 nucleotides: TGTGCCAGCGGGGGGACAGGGTGGTACGAGCAGTACTTC.

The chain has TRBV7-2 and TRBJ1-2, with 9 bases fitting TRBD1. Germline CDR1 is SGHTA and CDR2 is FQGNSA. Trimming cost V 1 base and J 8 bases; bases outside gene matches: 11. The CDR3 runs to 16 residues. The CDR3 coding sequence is TGTGCCAGCAGCTTAGAGGGGACAGGGATCAATAGGGGCTACACCTTC. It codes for CASSLEGTGINRGYTF. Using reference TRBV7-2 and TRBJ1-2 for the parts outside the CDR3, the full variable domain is GAGVSQSPSNKVTEKGKDVELRCDPISGHTALYWYRQSLGQGLEFLIYFQGNSAPDKSGLPSDRFSAERTGGSVSTLTIQRTQQEDSAVYLCASSLEGTGINRGYTFGSGTRLTVV.

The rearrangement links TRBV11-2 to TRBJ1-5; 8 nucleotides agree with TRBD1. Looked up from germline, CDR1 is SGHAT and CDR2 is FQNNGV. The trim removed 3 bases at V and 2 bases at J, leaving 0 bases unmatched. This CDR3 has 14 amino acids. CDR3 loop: CASSLTGGNQPQHF. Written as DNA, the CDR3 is TGTGCCAGCAGCTTGACAGGGGGCAATCAGCCCCAGCATTTT.